The rows below give T cell receptor beta chains drawn from one sample of a study of blood T cell repertoires in COVID-19. Produced via immunoSEQ multiplex PCR; TCRdb's table is partial and in-frame only. The sample comprises 110,000 to 150,000 clones, approximately 80% of which are singletons, and 35% to 55% rests with the top ten. Sequenced: peripheral blood. These receptors were taken from a human donor in a cohort sampled during active COVID-19. Each CDR3 is given with its conserved first and last residue. Each record gives: D gene, V gene, J gene, clone size, CDR3 protein, CDR3 DNA. The D gene is left open where the match is weak. Size is omitted from some rows. Given values are once, few, many or a class for expanded clones.

-	TRBV9	TRBJ2-1	few	CASSVLPAGGGNEQFF	TGTGCCAGCAGCGTCCTCCCCGCCGGGGGTGGGAATGAGCAGTTCTTC
-	TRBV5-1	TRBJ2-5	-	CASRLQGYQETQYF	TGCGCCAGCAGGCTGCAGGGGTACCAAGAGACCCAGTACTTC
-	TRBV6-6	TRBJ1-1	-	CASIAQGRNTEAFF	TGTGCCAGCATCGCACAGGGACGAAACACTGAAGCTTTCTTT
TRBD2	TRBV30	TRBJ2-3	once	CAWSVTSGNTQYF	TGTGCCTGGAGTGTGACTAGCGGGAATACGCAGTATTTT
-	TRBV5-6	TRBJ2-6	-	CASSLVPGSGANVLTF	TGTGCCAGCAGCTTGGTGCCCGGCTCTGGGGCCAACGTCCTGACTTTC
TRBD2	TRBV6-2/TRBV6-3	TRBJ2-4	-	CASSYSWTSGATQGF	TGTGCCAGCAGTTACTCGTGGACTAGCGGGGCGACCCAAGGCTTC
-	TRBV3-1/TRBV3-2	TRBJ1-5	-	CASSQDARVGQPQHF	TGTGCCAGCAGCCAAGATGCCAGGGTAGGTCAGCCCCAGCATTTT
-	TRBV5-1	TRBJ2-3	-	CASSVNQGIIDTQYF	TGCGCCAGCAGCGTGAACCAGGGGATTATAGATACGCAGTATTTT
TRBD2	TRBV6-1	TRBJ2-3	-	CASSGDRGTGSGRDTQYF	TGTGCCAGCAGTGGCGACAGGGGCACGGGTAGCGGGAGGGATACGCAGTATTTT
-	TRBV9	TRBJ2-3	-	CASSVSLEDTQYF	TGTGCCAGCAGCGTGTCCCTGGAGGATACGCAGTATTTT
-	TRBV5-4	TRBJ2-6	-	CASSLGGAGANVLTF	TGTGCCAGCAGCTTGGGGGGGGCTGGGGCCAACGTCCTGACTTTC
-	TRBV15	TRBJ1-1	once	CATSRERDWEAFF	TGTGCCACCAGCAGAGAAAGGGACTGGGAAGCTTTCTTT
-	TRBV12-3/TRBV12-4	TRBJ1-1	-	CASTPRKTEAFF	TGTGCCAGCACCCCGCGGAAGACTGAAGCTTTCTTT
-	TRBV18	TRBJ2-2	-	CASSLKGVTNTGELFF	TGTGCCAGCTCACTGAAGGGGGTGACGAACACCGGGGAGCTGTTTTTT
-	TRBV6-6	TRBJ2-1	-	CASSPRGGGYNEQFF	TGTGCCAGCTCCCCTAGGGGGGGAGGATACAATGAGCAGTTCTTC
TRBD1	TRBV19	TRBJ2-7	-	CASSQTGLDEQYF	TGTGCCAGTAGCCAGACAGGGCTGGACGAGCAGTACTTC
-	TRBV3-1/TRBV3-2	TRBJ1-2	-	CASSQSIEYYGYTF	TGTGCCAGCAGCCAAAGTATAGAATACTATGGCTACACCTTC
TRBD1	TRBV11-3	TRBJ2-3	-	CASSPGQATDTQYF	TGTGCCAGCTCCCCGGGACAGGCCACAGATACGCAGTATTTT
-	TRBV21-1	TRBJ1-5	-	CASSKWGQGYDQPQHF	TGTGCCAGCAGCAAATGGGGACAGGGGTACGATCAGCCCCAGCATTTT
TRBD1	TRBV6-2/TRBV6-3	TRBJ1-5	-	CASSGTGTQPQHF	TGTGCCAGCAGTGGGACAGGGACGCAGCCCCAGCATTTT
TRBD1	TRBV3-1/TRBV3-2	TRBJ1-1	few	CASSQADRGDTEAFF	TGTGCCAGCAGCCAAGCTGACAGGGGAGACACTGAAGCTTTCTTT
-	TRBV18	TRBJ2-1	-	CASSPIRYNEQFF	TGTGCCAGCTCACCGATCAGGTACAATGAGCAGTTCTTC
-	TRBV12-3/TRBV12-4	TRBJ2-7	-	CASSPDLVSQYF	TGTGCCAGCAGTCCGGACTTGGTCTCTCAGTACTTC
-	TRBV3-1/TRBV3-2	TRBJ1-1	-	CASSQTGNTEAFF	TGTGCCAGCAGCCAAACGGGGAACACTGAAGCTTTCTTT
-	TRBV10-1	TRBJ2-7	once	CASSERGPYSYEQYF	TGCGCCAGCAGTGAGAGGGGTCCATACTCCTACGAGCAGTACTTC
TRBD1	TRBV7-2	TRBJ2-7	-	CASSDRVRAYEQYF	TGTGCCAGCAGCGACAGGGTGAGGGCCTACGAGCAGTACTTC
-	TRBV5-1	TRBJ1-2	once	CASSLGTDYGYTF	TGCGCCAGCAGCTTGGGGACAGACTATGGCTACACCTTC
-	TRBV7-3	TRBJ1-1	once	CASSSQGGKNTEAFF	TGTGCCAGCAGCTCACAGGGAGGGAAGAACACTGAAGCTTTCTTT
-	TRBV7-6	TRBJ1-4	once	CASSPGLLEKLFF	TGTGCCAGCAGCCCGGGACTGCTGGAAAAACTGTTTTTT
TRBD1	TRBV5-1	TRBJ1-5	-	CASSVDRDSNQPQHF	TGCGCCAGCAGCGTCGACAGGGATAGCAATCAGCCCCAGCATTTT
TRBD1	TRBV7-2	TRBJ2-7	-	CASSFDDRGYGEQYF	TGTGCCAGCAGCTTTGATGACAGGGGGTATGGCGAGCAGTACTTC
-	TRBV24-1	TRBJ2-2	-	CATSALRTSNTGELFF	TGTGCCACCAGTGCTCTGAGAACTTCGAACACCGGGGAGCTGTTTTTT
-	TRBV5-1	TRBJ2-3	-	CASSFAIPPTDTQYF	TGCGCCAGCAGCTTCGCGATCCCTCCCACAGATACGCAGTATTTT
-	TRBV21-1	TRBJ2-2	once	CASRTFPGQGAGELFF	TGTGCCAGCAGGACCTTCCCGGGACAGGGGGCCGGGGAGCTGTTTTTT
TRBD2	TRBV18	TRBJ2-2	-	CASSPPGLASTGELFF	TGTGCCAGCTCACCACCGGGACTAGCGTCCACCGGGGAGCTGTTTTTT
TRBD2	TRBV7-8	TRBJ2-7	once	CASSLAGGTYEQYF	TGTGCCAGCAGCTTAGCCGGGGGGACCTACGAGCAGTACTTC
TRBD2	TRBV6-5	TRBJ2-1	-	CASSYSGAGGRGEQFF	TGTGCCAGCAGTTACTCAGGAGCGGGGGGGCGTGGTGAGCAGTTCTTC
TRBD2	TRBV5-4	TRBJ2-1	-	CASSSAGVSYNEQFF	TGTGCCAGCAGCTCTGCGGGGGTCTCCTACAATGAGCAGTTCTTC
-	TRBV6-5	TRBJ1-6	-	CASSTAGLFNSPLHF	TGTGCCAGCAGCACTGCGGGCCTTTTTAATTCACCCCTCCACTTT
-	TRBV10-3	TRBJ1-2	-	CAISDSKRDYGYTF	TGTGCCATCAGTGACTCGAAACGGGACTATGGCTACACCTTC